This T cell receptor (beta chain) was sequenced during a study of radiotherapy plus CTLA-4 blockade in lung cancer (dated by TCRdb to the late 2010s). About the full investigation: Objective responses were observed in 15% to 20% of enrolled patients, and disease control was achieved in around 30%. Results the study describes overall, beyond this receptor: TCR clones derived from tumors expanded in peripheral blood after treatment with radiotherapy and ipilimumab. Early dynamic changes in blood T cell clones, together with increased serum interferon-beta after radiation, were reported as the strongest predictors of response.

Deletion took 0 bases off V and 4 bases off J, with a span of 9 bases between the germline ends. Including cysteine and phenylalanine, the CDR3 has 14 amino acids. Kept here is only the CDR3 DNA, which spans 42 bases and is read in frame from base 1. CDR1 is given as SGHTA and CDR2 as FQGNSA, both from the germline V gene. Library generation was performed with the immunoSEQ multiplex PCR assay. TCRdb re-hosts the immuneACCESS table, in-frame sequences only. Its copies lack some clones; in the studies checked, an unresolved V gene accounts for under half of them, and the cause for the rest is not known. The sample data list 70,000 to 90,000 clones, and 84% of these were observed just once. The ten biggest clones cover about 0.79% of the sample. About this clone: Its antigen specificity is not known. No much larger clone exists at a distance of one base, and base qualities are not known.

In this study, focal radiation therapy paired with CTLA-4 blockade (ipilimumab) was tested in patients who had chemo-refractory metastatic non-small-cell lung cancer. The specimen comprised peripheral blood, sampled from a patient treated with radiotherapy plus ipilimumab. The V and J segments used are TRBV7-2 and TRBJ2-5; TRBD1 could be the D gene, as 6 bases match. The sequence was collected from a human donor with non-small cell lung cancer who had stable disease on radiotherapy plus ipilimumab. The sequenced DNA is TGTGCCAGCAGCTTAGCGGGGGCGGGAGAGACCCAGTACTTC. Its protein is CASSLAGAGETQYF.